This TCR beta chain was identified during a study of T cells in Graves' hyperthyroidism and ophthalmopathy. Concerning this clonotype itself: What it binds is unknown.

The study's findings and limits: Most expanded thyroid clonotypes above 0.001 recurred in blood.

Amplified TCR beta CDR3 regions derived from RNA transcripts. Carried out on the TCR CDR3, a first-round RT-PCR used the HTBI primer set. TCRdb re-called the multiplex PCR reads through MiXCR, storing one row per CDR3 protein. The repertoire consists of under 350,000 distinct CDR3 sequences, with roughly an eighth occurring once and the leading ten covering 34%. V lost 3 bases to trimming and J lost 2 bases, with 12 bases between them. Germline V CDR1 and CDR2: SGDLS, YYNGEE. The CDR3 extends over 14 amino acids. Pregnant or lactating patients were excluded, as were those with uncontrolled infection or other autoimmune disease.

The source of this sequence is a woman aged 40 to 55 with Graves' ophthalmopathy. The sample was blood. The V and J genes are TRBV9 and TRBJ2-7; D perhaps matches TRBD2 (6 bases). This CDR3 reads CASSARDSTYEQYF. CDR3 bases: TGTGCCAGCAGCGCCCGGGACTCAACCTACGAGCAGTACTTC.